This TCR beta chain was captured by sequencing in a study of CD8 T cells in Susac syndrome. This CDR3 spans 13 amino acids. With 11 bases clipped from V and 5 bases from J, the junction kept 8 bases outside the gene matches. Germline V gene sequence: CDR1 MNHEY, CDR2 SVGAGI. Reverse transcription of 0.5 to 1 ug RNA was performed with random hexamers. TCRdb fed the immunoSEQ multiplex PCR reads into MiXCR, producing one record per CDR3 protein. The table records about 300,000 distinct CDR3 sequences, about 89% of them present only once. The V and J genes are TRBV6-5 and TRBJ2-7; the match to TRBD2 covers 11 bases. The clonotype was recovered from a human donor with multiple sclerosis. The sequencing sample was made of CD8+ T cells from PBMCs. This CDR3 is CAAVAGGSHEQYF. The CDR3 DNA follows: TGTGCCGCCGTAGCGGGAGGGTCTCACGAGCAGTACTTC.